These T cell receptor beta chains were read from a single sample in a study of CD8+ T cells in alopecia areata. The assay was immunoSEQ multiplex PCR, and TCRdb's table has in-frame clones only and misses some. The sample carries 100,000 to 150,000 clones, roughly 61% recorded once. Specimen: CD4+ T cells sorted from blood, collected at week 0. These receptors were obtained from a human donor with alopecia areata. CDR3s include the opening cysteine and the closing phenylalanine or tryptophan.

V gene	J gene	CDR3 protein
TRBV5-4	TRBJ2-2	CASRVSGGPTGGELFF
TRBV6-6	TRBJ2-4	CASSYSREAKNIQYF
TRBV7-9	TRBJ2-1	CASSSVDFNEQFF
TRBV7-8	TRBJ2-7	CASSLNKGSEQYF
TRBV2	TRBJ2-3	CASSEWADTQYF
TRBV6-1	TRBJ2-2	CASSEAWGSRGGELFF
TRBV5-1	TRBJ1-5	CASRAGGDSNQPQHF
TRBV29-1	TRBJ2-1	CSVGFGTGAGNEQFF
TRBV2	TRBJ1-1	CASRRDSENTEAFF
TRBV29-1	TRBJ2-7	CSVGVGTGASF
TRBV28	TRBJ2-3	CASSLVAGGPDTQYF
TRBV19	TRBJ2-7	CASGHLPGQGAYEQYF
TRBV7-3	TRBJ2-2	CASSKGSGELFF
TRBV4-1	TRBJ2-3	CASSQARRDRDTDTQYF
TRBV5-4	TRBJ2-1	CASSARLAGSYNEQFF
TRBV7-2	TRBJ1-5	CASSFHIWGNQPQHF
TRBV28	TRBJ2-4	CASSNLRTGGVSAAKNIQYF
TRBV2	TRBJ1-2	CASSGEGGIYGYTF
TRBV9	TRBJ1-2	CASSPTGAQGYTF
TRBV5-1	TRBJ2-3	CASRPRPVEDTQYF
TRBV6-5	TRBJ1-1	CASGRPGPNTEAFF
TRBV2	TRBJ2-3	CASTPGYEVQYF
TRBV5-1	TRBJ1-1	CASSLWDRNTEAFF
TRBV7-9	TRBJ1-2	CASSLEQGSYGYTF
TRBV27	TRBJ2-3	CASSPPLSGAPRGTQYF
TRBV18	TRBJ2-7	CASSSTGRSYEQYF
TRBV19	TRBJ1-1	CASSRAGGGNTEAFF
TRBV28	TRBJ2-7	CASSLPGPPYEQYF
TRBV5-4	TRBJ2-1	CASSFEAGGHNEQFF